These 27 T cell receptor beta chains share one sample of origin, sequenced in a study of cytomegalovirus exposure and HLA in healthy donors. Both 60 Vbeta primers and 13 Jbeta primers went into the PCR. TCRdb keeps only in-frame clones here, not all; method: immunoSEQ multiplex PCR. The table has about 190,000 clones, about four fifths seen once; the top ten hold around 3.7%. Sequenced: PBMCs. The receptors derive from a man aged 35 to 55 in good health and CMV-seropositive.

This clone was observed a single time. The chain is built from TRBV7-6 and TRBJ2-5; TRBD2 agrees at 9 bases. The CDR3 has 19 amino acids. V was clipped by 5 bases and J by 1 base; unmatched bases: 17. Germline V lookup: CDR1 SGHVS, CDR2 FNYEAQ. CDR3 nucleotide sequence: TGTGCCAGCAGCACCGACCCATGGCTAGCGGGAAGGGTCCAAGAGACCCAGTACTTC. Its translation is CASSTDPWLAGRVQETQYF.

The CDR3 spells CATRYPGGNIQYF. In DNA, the CDR3 is TGTGCCACCAGGTACCCCGGCGGAAACATTCAGTACTTC. The chain carries TRBV15 and TRBJ2-4; D remains ambiguous. CDR3 length: 13 amino acids. CDR1 LNHNV and CDR2 YYDKDF come from the germline V gene (reference sequence). V shed 6 bases and J shed 6 bases, with 12 bases lying between them.

This chain uses TRBV6-5 with TRBJ2-3; 9 bases fit TRBD1. V trimming: 3 bases; J trimming: 12 bases; junction bases outside the gene matches: 7. Germline CDR1 and CDR2: MNHEY and SVGAGI. CDR3 length: 13 amino acids. The CDR3 region has the DNA TGTGCCAGCAGTTATCGTAGGACAGGGGCACAGTATTTT. As protein: CASSYRRTGAQYF.

The CDR3 nucleotides are TGCAGCGTTGCCAGGGCGAGAAACAATGAGCAGTTCTTC. Residues: CSVARARNNEQFF. The rearrangement joins TRBV29-1 to TRBJ2-1, with D possibly TRBD1 on 5 matching bases. V gave up 4 bases and J gave up 5 bases, with 12 bases separating them. CDR3 size: 13 residues. The germline V gene encodes CDR1 SQVTM and CDR2 ANQGSEA.

The chain carries TRBV13 and TRBJ2-2, with D maybe TRBD1 (5 bases). Looked up from germline, CDR1 is PRHDT and CDR2 is FYEKMQ (reference sequence). The V and J ends lost 0 bases and 1 base respectively, with 6 bases between them. CDR3 size: 15 residues. The CDR3 DNA sequence: TGTGCCAGCAGCTTAGGCCAGGGGAACACCGGGGAGCTGTTTTTT. Translated: CASSLGQGNTGELFF.

The chain combines TRBV19 with TRBJ2-1; perhaps TRBD2 as D (5 bases). V gave up 5 bases and J gave up 6 bases, with 17 bases separating them. This CDR3 region has 15 residues. The germline CDR1 and CDR2 sequences are LNHDA and SQIVND (reference sequence). CDR3 amino acids: CASSPPRGLGNEQFF. The CDR3 DNA is TGTGCCAGTAGTCCTCCGCGAGGGTTGGGCAATGAGCAGTTCTTC.

This clone has a single count. DNA for the CDR3: TGTGCCAGCTCACCCCCCGGGACAGCTTTGGGTGAGCAGTTCTTC. Translated: CASSPPGTALGEQFF. The chain links TRBV18 to TRBJ2-1; TRBD1 matches at 7 bases. The germline CDR1 and CDR2 sequences are KGHSH and LQKENI. J lost 9 bases, V lost 3 bases, and 11 bases had no gene match. This CDR3 spans 15 amino acids.

The CDR3 region is CASSKGQGTDTQYF. CDR3 DNA sequence: TGTGCCAGCAGTAAGGGACAGGGAACAGATACGCAGTATTTT. The chain uses TRBV7-3 and TRBJ2-3, with TRBD1 matching 9 bases. V dropped 6 bases and J dropped 3; count of bases not matched to a gene: 4. The CDR3 covers 14 residues. Per germline, CDR1 SGHTA and CDR2 FQGTGA. Combining the CDR3 with reference TRBV7-3 and TRBJ2-3 gives the whole variable domain GAGVSQTPSNKVTEKGKYVELRCDPISGHTALYWYRQSLGQGPEFLIYFQGTGAADDSGLPNDRFFAVRPEGSVSTLKIQRTERGDSAVYLCASSKGQGTDTQYFGPGTRLTVL.

J is TRBJ2-2 and V is TRBV15; D might be TRBD2 (5 bases). The germline gives CDR1 LNHNV, CDR2 YYDKDF (reference sequence). The V gene lost 9 bases and the J gene lost 2 bases, with 19 bases spanning the gap. The CDR3 runs 16 residues. For the CDR3, the DNA is TGTGCCACTCGCAGCGGTTCGACACGAAACACCGGGGAGCTGTTTTTT. Translated: CATRSGSTRNTGELFF. Combining the CDR3 with reference TRBV15 and TRBJ2-2 gives the whole variable domain DAMVIQNPRYQVTQFGKPVTLSCSQTLNHNVMYWYQQKSSQAPKLLFHYYDKDFNNEADTPDNFQSRRPNTSFCFLDIRSPGLGDTAMYLCATRSGSTRNTGELFFGEGSRLTVL.

The chain recombines TRBV19 with TRBJ1-5; D is perhaps TRBD1 (5 bases). The ends were cut back, 9 bases at V and 6 bases at J, with 15 bases in the middle. The CDR3 has 13 residues. Germline V gives CDR1 LNHDA, CDR2 SQIVND (reference sequence). Here the CDR3 DNA reads TGTGCCAGCAGGGATAGAGTAGGTCAGCCCCAGCATTTT. Translated, it gives CASRDRVGQPQHF.

This chain links TRBV7-2 with TRBJ2-2; tentatively, D is TRBD1 (5 bases). The CDR3 consists of 15 residues. Per the germline V gene, CDR1 is SGHTA and CDR2 is FQGNSA. Trimming removed 3 bases from V and 5 bases from J, with 13 bases in between. As DNA, the CDR3 is TGTGCCAGCAGCTTGGAAGGGGTTAGGACCGGGGAGCTGTTTTTT. Its translation is CASSLEGVRTGELFF.

The chain has TRBV28 and TRBJ2-7, with D hard to call. The CDR3 covers 12 residues. The ends were cut back, 4 bases at V and 0 bases at J, with 4 bases in the middle. The germline V gene encodes CDR1 MDHEN and CDR2 SYDVKM. The CDR3, as DNA: TGTGCCAGCAGTTCGGTCTCCTACGAGCAGTACTTC. It specifies CASSSVSYEQYF.

V usage is TRBV7-8 and J usage is TRBJ1-5; D not certain. CDR1 SGHVS and CDR2 FQNEAQ come from the germline V gene. Trimming shortened V by 0 bases and J by 11 bases, and 8 bases separated the two germline ends. The CDR3 has 12 amino acids. The CDR3 protein is CASSLAGPAQHF. CDR3 nucleotide sequence: TGTGCCAGCAGCTTAGCGGGCCCAGCCCAGCATTTT.

The genes are TRBV27 and TRBJ1-4, with D perhaps matching TRBD1 (6 bases). Germline CDR1 reads MNHEY; CDR2 reads SMNVEV (reference sequence). V was cut by 4 bases and J by 7 bases, with 10 bases left in between. This CDR3 region has 13 residues. As DNA, the CDR3 is TGTGCCAGCAGTTACAGGGCGGGTGAAAAACTGTTTTTT. Its protein product is CASSYRAGEKLFF.

The rearrangement links TRBV6-5 to TRBJ1-3; maybe TRBD1 (5 bases). V was shortened by 2 bases and J by 4 bases, with 6 bases between the two germline ends. The CDR3 length is 13 residues. Germline values: CDR1 MNHEY, CDR2 SVGAGI. The CDR3 is CASSYGAGNTIYF. As DNA, the CDR3 is TGTGCCAGCAGTTACGGGGCGGGAAACACCATATATTTT.

This chain joins TRBV7-9 and TRBJ1-2, with 7 positions matching TRBD1. Germline V lookup: CDR1 SEHNR, CDR2 FQNEAQ (reference sequence). The ends lost 5 bases at V and 7 bases at J; junction bases unmatched: 13. CDR3 size: 15 residues. The CDR3 here is CASSPQTGWGPGYTF. The DNA of the CDR3 is TGTGCCAGCAGCCCCCAGACAGGGTGGGGCCCTGGCTACACCTTC. Based on the CDR3 plus reference TRBV7-9 and TRBJ1-2, the full variable domain is DTGVSQNPRHKITKRGQNVTFRCDPISEHNRLYWYRQTLGQGPEFLTYFQNEAQLEKSRLLSDRFSAERPKGSFSTLEIQRTEQGDSAMYLCASSPQTGWGPGYTFGSGTRLTVV.

This sequence joins TRBV5-1 and TRBJ2-1, with 9 bases identical to TRBD1. The germline V gene encodes CDR1 SGHRS and CDR2 YFSETQ. V shed 0 bases and J 3 bases; nucleotides not matched to a gene: 4. CDR3 length: 16 amino acids. The DNA for the CDR3 is TGCGCCAGCAGCTTGGCCCTGACAGGGGGCTACAATGAGCAGTTCTTC. Translation: CASSLALTGGYNEQFF.

A few counts support this clone. V and J are TRBV4-2 and TRBJ2-7, with TRBD2 identical over 11 bases. The junction had 3 bases not matched to a gene; V was cut back by 0 bases and J by 5 bases. The length of the CDR3 is 15 residues. The germline gives CDR1 LGHNA, CDR2 YNFKEQ. The CDR3 protein is CASSQETSGSDEQYF. The DNA of the CDR3 is TGTGCCAGCAGCCAAGAAACTAGCGGGAGTGACGAGCAGTACTTC.

This clone came up a few times. The gene calls are TRBV25-1 and TRBJ1-5, with D maybe TRBD1 (6 bases). Germline V gives CDR1 MGHDK, CDR2 SYGVNS. The CDR3 is made up of 12 amino acids. V dropped 6 bases and J dropped 5 bases, with 8 bases sitting between them. CDR3 residues: CASRQGYQPQHF. The CDR3 bases are TGTGCCAGCAGACAGGGTTATCAGCCCCAGCATTTT.

This clone was detected once. The chain carries TRBV5-1 and TRBJ2-5, with TRBD1 matching 10 bases. This CDR3 comprises 15 residues. V gave up 4 bases and J gave up 4 bases; unmatched junction bases: 7. Germline assignment: CDR1 SGHRS and CDR2 YFSETQ. The CDR3 DNA follows: TGCGCCAGCAGCCCTAGGACAGGGGGAACAGAGACCCAGTACTTC. Encoded protein: CASSPRTGGTETQYF.

J is TRBJ2-1 and V is TRBV4-3; D gene ambiguous. The CDR3 length is 14 residues. Trimming stripped 0 bases from V and 3 bases from J, with 6 bases between. Germline CDR1 LGHNA, CDR2 YSLEER. CDR3 nucleotides: TGCGCCAGCAGCCAAGAGCTCAGCTACAATGAGCAGTTCTTC. Its protein product is CASSQELSYNEQFF.

The rearrangement links TRBV5-1 to TRBJ2-1; D perhaps matches TRBD1 (7 bases). Between the trimmed V and J ends, which lost 4 bases and 4 bases, there was a span of 18 bases. CDR1 and CDR2 (germline): SGHRS, YFSETQ. This CDR3 contains 16 residues. The CDR3 DNA sequence: TGCGCCAGCAGCCCAGGACGCGGGACAGTGTACAATGAGCAGTTCTTC. Amino acid sequence: CASSPGRGTVYNEQFF.

CDR3 bases: TGTGCTAGTGGTTTAGGACTTTCTGGGGCCAACGTCCTGACTTTC. Protein: CASGLGLSGANVLTF. The chain employs TRBV12-5 and TRBJ2-6; the D gene is possibly TRBD2 (5 bases). The germline V gene encodes CDR1 LGHNT and CDR2 FRNRAP. With 3 bases removed from V and 1 base from J, the gap between germline ends came to 7 bases. The CDR3 has 15 residues.

The J gene is TRBJ2-2, the V gene TRBV28; 7 nucleotides agree with TRBD1. V trimming: 9 bases; J trimming: 0 bases; junction bases outside the gene matches: 7. This CDR3 is built from 15 residues. The germline V gene encodes CDR1 MDHEN and CDR2 SYDVKM. The CDR3, as DNA: TGTGCCAGTAGAACGGGACAGACGAACACCGGGGAGCTGTTTTTT. Protein sequence: CASRTGQTNTGELFF.

A few counts support this clone. V is TRBV28 and J is TRBJ1-3; perhaps TRBD1 as D (5 bases). There are 16 residues in the CDR3. Germline CDR1 MDHEN, CDR2 SYDVKM. The ends were cut back, 4 bases at V and 0 bases at J, with 13 bases in the middle. The CDR3 here is CASSWVRGDSGNTIYF. CDR3 nucleotides: TGTGCCAGCAGTTGGGTCCGGGGGGACTCTGGAAACACCATATATTTT.

The V call is TRBV5-5, the J call TRBJ2-7; TRBD1 is a possible D gene (6 bases). The CDR3 contains 16 residues. V dropped 0 bases and J dropped 2 bases, with 15 bases sitting between them. Germline V gene lookup returns CDR1 SGHKS and CDR2 YYEKEE (reference sequence). CDR3 in amino acids: CASSLAWTAVPYEQYF. In nucleotides, the CDR3 is TGTGCCAGCAGCTTGGCTTGGACAGCCGTCCCCTACGAGCAGTACTTC.

The gene calls are TRBV27 and TRBJ1-5; no reliable D call. The CDR3 runs 15 residues. The germline V gene encodes CDR1 MNHEY and CDR2 SMNVEV (reference sequence). V was shortened by 3 bases and J by 2 bases, with 11 bases between the two germline ends. The DNA of the CDR3 is TGTGCCAGCAGTTTGAATACCCAGGGCAATCAGCCCCAGCATTTT. It codes for CASSLNTQGNQPQHF.